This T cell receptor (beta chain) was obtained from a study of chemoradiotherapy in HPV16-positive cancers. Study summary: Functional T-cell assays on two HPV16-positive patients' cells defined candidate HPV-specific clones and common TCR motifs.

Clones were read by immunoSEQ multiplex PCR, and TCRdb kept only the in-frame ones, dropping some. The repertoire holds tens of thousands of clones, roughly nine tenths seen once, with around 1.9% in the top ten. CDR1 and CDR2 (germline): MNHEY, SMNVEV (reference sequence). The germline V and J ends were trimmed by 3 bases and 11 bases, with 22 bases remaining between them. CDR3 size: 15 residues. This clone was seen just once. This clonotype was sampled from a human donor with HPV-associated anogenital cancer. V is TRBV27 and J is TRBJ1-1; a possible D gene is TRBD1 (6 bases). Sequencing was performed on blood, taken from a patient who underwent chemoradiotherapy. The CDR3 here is CASSLNRDNIGGAFF. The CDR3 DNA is TGTGCCAGCAGTTTGAACCGGGACAACATAGGGGGGGCTTTCTTT.